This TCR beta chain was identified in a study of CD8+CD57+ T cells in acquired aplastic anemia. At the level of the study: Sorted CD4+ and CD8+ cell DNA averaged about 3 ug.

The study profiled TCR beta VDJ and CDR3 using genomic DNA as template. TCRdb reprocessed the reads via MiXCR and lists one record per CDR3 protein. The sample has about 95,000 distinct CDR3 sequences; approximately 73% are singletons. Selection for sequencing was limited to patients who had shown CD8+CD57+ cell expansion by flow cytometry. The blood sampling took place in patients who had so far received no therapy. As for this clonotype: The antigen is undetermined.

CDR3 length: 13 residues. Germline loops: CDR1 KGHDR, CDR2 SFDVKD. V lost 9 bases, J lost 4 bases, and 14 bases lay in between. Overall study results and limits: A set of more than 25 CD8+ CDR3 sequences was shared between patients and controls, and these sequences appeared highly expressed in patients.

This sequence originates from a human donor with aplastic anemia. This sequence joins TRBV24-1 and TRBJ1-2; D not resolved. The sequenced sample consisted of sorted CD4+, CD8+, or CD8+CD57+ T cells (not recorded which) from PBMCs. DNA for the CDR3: TGTGCCACCGGCTTACTTTGGGTCTATGGCTACACCTTC. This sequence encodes CATGLLWVYGYTF.